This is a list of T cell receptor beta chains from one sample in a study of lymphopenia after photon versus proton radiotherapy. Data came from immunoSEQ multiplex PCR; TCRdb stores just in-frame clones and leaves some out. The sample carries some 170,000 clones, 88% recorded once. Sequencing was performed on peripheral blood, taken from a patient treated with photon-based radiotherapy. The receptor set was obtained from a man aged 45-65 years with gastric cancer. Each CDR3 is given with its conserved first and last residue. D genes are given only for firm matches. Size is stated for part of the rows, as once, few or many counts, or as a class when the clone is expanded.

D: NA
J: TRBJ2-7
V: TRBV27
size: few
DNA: TGTGCCAGCAGTTTATCGAGCCCACTGACAGGCACCTACGAGCAGTACTTC
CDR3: CASSLSSPLTGTYEQYF

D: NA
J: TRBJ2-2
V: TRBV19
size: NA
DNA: TGTGCCAGTAGTATCCCCGGGTCATACACCGGGGAGCTGTTTTTT
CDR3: CASSIPGSYTGELFF

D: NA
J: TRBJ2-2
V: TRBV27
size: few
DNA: TGTGCCAGCAGTTTATCGGAGGGGGCCGGGGAGCTGTTTTTT
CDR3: CASSLSEGAGELFF

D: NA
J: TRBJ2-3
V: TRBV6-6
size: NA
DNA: TGTGCCAGTAAGACGGGGCGGTCTAGCACAGATACGCAGTATTTT
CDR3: CASKTGRSSTDTQYF

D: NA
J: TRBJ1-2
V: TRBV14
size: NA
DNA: TGTGCCAGCAGCCAAAGTACGGGACTGGGGACCTTC
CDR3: CASSQSTGLGTF

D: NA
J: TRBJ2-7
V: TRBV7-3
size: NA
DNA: TGTGCCAGCAGCCTCGGGGGCGGGAGCTCCTACGAGCAGTACTTC
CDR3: CASSLGGGSSYEQYF

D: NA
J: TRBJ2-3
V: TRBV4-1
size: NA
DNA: TGCGCCAGCAGCCAAGTGGGCGGACGGGGCACAGATACGCAGTATTTT
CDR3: CASSQVGGRGTDTQYF

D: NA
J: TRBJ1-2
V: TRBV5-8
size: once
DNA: TGTGCCAGCAGCTTGGTACGGTGGGAGAACTATGGCTACACCTTC
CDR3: CASSLVRWENYGYTF

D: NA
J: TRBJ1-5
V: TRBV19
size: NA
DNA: TGTGCCAGTAGTATAGTGGGCAGCCTTTCTGGGCCCCAGCATTTT
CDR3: CASSIVGSLSGPQHF

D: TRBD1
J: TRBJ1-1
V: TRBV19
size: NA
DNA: TGTGCCAGTAGCAGGACAGGGTTTGAAGCTTTCTTT
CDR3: CASSRTGFEAFF

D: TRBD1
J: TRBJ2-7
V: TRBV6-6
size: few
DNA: TGTGCCAGCAGCTGGGACAGGGGGCGACACGAGCAGTACTTC
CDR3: CASSWDRGRHEQYF

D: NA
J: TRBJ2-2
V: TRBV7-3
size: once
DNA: TGTGCCAGCAGCACGAACACCGGGGAGCTGTTTTTT
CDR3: CASSTNTGELFF

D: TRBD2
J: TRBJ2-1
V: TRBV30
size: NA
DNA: TGTGCCTGGAGTGCGGGACTAGCGGGAGCTAACAATGAGCAGTTCTTC
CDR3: CAWSAGLAGANNEQFF

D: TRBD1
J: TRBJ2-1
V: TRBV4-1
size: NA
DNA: TGCGCCAGCAGCCGACAGGGGGCAATAGACAATGAGCAGTTCTTC
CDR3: CASSRQGAIDNEQFF

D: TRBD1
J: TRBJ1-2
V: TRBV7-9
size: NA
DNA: TGTGCCAGCAGCTTAGCGCAGTCAGGGGGCCGCGGCTACACCTTC
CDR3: CASSLAQSGGRGYTF

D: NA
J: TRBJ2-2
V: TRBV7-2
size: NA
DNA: TGTGCCAGCAGCCCGAGGGGTACGATGCCCGGGGAGCTGTTTTTT
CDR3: CASSPRGTMPGELFF

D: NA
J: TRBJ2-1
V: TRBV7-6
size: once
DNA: TGTGCCAGCAGCCCTTCTAGCGTGTCCTACAATGAGCAGTTCTTC
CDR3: CASSPSSVSYNEQFF

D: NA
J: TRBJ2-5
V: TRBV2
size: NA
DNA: TGTGCCAGCAGTGAAATGTGGGTAACCGAGACCCAGTACTTC
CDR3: CASSEMWVTETQYF

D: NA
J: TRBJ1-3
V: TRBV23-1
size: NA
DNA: TGCGCCCGAAATCGGGTTGAGGGAAACACCATATATTTT
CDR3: CARNRVEGNTIYF

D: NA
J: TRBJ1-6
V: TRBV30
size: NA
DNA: TGTGCCTGGAGAGAGGGCGATTCACCCCTCCACTTT
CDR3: CAWREGDSPLHF

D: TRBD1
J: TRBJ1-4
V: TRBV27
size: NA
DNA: TGTGCCAGCAGGGAACAGGGGTTGCGAGAAAAACTGTTTTTT
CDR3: CASREQGLREKLFF

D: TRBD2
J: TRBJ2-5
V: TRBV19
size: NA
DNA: TGTGCCAGTAGTCCCGGACTAGTGGAGGGATCGGAGACCCAGTACTTC
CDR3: CASSPGLVEGSETQYF

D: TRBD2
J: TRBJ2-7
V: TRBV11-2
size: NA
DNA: TGTGCCAGCAGCTTAGGACTAGCGGGAGGCCACGAGCAGTACTTC
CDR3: CASSLGLAGGHEQYF

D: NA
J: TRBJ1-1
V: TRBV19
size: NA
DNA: TGTGCCAGTAGGAGGACGGGCACTGAAGCTTTCTTT
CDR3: CASRRTGTEAFF

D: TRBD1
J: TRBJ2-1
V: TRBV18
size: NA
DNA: TGTGCCAGCTCACCAAACAGGGGCGATGAGCAGTTCTTC
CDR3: CASSPNRGDEQFF

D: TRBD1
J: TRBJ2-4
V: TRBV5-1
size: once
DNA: TGCGCCAGCGGGAGGGACAGGGGAAACATTCAGTACTTC
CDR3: CASGRDRGNIQYF

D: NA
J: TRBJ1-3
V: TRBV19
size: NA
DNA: TGTGCCAGTAGCGATCGGTTGGACGGAAACACCATATATTTT
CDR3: CASSDRLDGNTIYF

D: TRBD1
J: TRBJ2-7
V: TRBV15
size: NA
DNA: TGTGCCACCAGCAGAGGACAGGGTTTAGACGAGCAGTACTTC
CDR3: CATSRGQGLDEQYF

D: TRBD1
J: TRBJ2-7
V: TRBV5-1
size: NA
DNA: TGCGCCAGCAGCACGGGGACAGTTTCCCCCTACGAGCAGTACTTC
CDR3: CASSTGTVSPYEQYF

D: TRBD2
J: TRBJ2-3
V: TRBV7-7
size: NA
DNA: TGTGCCAGCAGCCCTAGCGGGAGCACAGATACGCAGTATTTT
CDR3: CASSPSGSTDTQYF